This T cell receptor beta chain appears in the sequencing data of a study of Ad26.COV2.S vaccination and SARS-CoV-2 variants. Study summary: Ad26.COV2.S given intramuscularly, once or twice 56 days apart.

Germline loops: CDR1 SGHRS, CDR2 YFSETQ. CDR3 length: 16 amino acids. Trimming stripped 0 bases from V and 1 base from J, with 13 bases between. To note about this clone: Its target is not known.

Study results and limitations: The authors reported substantial breadth in spike-specific CD8+ and CD4+ T cell responses after vaccination. Total T cell responses, in the TCR breadth and depth analyses, may have been underestimated.

Clones were sequenced by immunoSEQ multiplex PCR, and TCRdb holds only the in-frame ones, with some missing. The table shows 500,000 or so clones, with around nine tenths occurring only once. As for treatment: around 19 received Ad26.COV2.S at low or high dose, single or two shots; roughly 5 received placebo; per-sample allocation not given. Samples came from day 63 after the first vaccine or placebo injection. The TCR comes from a person aged 18-65 years who received the Ad26.COV2.S COVID-19 vaccine or a placebo. Specimen: peripheral blood, collected in a trial of Ad26.COV2.S vaccine versus placebo. The genes are TRBV5-1 and TRBJ1-1; perhaps TRBD1 as D (5 bases). The CDR3 DNA is TGCGCCAGCAGCTTGGAGAAATTCGGGGGGAACACTGAAGCTTTCTTT. Protein: CASSLEKFGGNTEAFF.